The count of the clone carrying this T cell receptor beta chain is one. This entry comes from a study of OX40 agonist ivuxolimab in advanced cancers. The length of the CDR3 is 14 residues. V was pared by 3 bases and J by 5 bases, with 16 bases between. The germline V gene encodes CDR1 GTSNPN and CDR2 SVGIG (reference sequence). TCRdb's copy holds only in-frame clones and misses some; the assay was immunoSEQ multiplex PCR. The table shows tens of thousands of clones, with roughly 83% occurring only once. The sequencing used CD4+ or CD8+ T cells sorted from blood, collected in a trial of the OX40 agonist ivuxolimab. This TCR came from an adult with an advanced solid tumor such as melanoma, head and neck, liver or kidney cancer. The chain recombines TRBV30 with TRBJ2-5; either TRBD1 or TRBD2 may supply D (7 bases each). The CDR3, as DNA: TGTGCCTGGAGGGCAGGGGGGGCGGTTGAGACCCAGTACTTC. This sequence encodes CAWRAGGAVETQYF.